This is a list of T cell receptor beta chains from one sample in a study of T cells in Graves' hyperthyroidism and ophthalmopathy. Using its own MiXCR run on the multiplex PCR reads, TCRdb lists one record per CDR3 protein. Of tens of thousands of distinct CDR3 sequences in the sample, roughly 46% are singletons; the top ten hold 10%. Sequenced input: blood. The receptors were gathered from a woman between 25 and 40 years old with Graves' hyperthyroidism. Each CDR3 is given without its conserved first and last residue. Fields, in order: CDR3 length, V gene, J gene, CDR3 protein.

cdr3_length: 12
v_call: TRBV5-1
j_call: TRBJ1-1
cdr3_aa: ASRIAASNTEAF

cdr3_length: 12
v_call: TRBV5-4
j_call: TRBJ1-3
cdr3_aa: ASSQDTSGNTIY

cdr3_length: 11
v_call: TRBV27
j_call: TRBJ2-4
cdr3_aa: ASSWTEKNIQY

cdr3_length: 13
v_call: TRBV2
j_call: TRBJ1-3
cdr3_aa: ASSLGSLTGNTIY

cdr3_length: 13
v_call: TRBV20-1
j_call: TRBJ1-5
cdr3_aa: SARGQGAQDQPQH

cdr3_length: 11
v_call: TRBV24-1
j_call: TRBJ2-5
cdr3_aa: ATSDGPQETQH

cdr3_length: 14
v_call: TRBV11-3
j_call: TRBJ2-7
cdr3_aa: ASSFLGTRGSYEQY

cdr3_length: 11
v_call: TRBV6-5
j_call: TRBJ2-5
cdr3_aa: ASRVDSQVTQY

cdr3_length: 14
v_call: TRBV4-1
j_call: TRBJ2-1
cdr3_aa: ASSQDVASRDNEQF

cdr3_length: 12
v_call: TRBV4-2
j_call: TRBJ1-4
cdr3_aa: ASSQDVPREKLF

cdr3_length: 22
v_call: TRBV6-2/TRBV6-3
j_call: TRBJ2-5
cdr3_aa: ASSSPSRDRGEKPNPLLQETQY

cdr3_length: 12
v_call: TRBV2
j_call: TRBJ2-7
cdr3_aa: ASSEVPYPYEQY

cdr3_length: 13
v_call: TRBV28
j_call: TRBJ2-7
cdr3_aa: ASTPWASGSYEQY

cdr3_length: 12
v_call: TRBV28
j_call: TRBJ2-7
cdr3_aa: ASSLGGEGYEQY

cdr3_length: 12
v_call: TRBV19
j_call: TRBJ2-5
cdr3_aa: ASSTASGQETQY

cdr3_length: 13
v_call: TRBV10-2
j_call: TRBJ1-5
cdr3_aa: ASRTDSQINQPQH

cdr3_length: 11
v_call: TRBV29-1
j_call: TRBJ1-2
cdr3_aa: SAEADVSYGHT

cdr3_length: 13
v_call: TRBV20-1
j_call: TRBJ2-7
cdr3_aa: SADPPSGVGYEQY

cdr3_length: 16
v_call: TRBV6-1
j_call: TRBJ2-7
cdr3_aa: ASSEFRTAGSGSYEQY

cdr3_length: 14
v_call: TRBV12-3/TRBV12-4
j_call: TRBJ1-2
cdr3_aa: ASSTARTGGIYGYT

cdr3_length: 11
v_call: TRBV28
j_call: TRBJ1-6
cdr3_aa: ASSLPGDPPLH

cdr3_length: 14
v_call: TRBV5-1
j_call: TRBJ1-1
cdr3_aa: ASSLSGGVGNTEAF

cdr3_length: 10
v_call: TRBV6-1
j_call: TRBJ1-1
cdr3_aa: ASSKWNTEAF

cdr3_length: 13
v_call: TRBV6-2/TRBV6-3
j_call: TRBJ1-1
cdr3_aa: ASSDTPQGRTEAF

cdr3_length: 11
v_call: TRBV6-1
j_call: TRBJ2-7
cdr3_aa: AAKGRGSFEQY